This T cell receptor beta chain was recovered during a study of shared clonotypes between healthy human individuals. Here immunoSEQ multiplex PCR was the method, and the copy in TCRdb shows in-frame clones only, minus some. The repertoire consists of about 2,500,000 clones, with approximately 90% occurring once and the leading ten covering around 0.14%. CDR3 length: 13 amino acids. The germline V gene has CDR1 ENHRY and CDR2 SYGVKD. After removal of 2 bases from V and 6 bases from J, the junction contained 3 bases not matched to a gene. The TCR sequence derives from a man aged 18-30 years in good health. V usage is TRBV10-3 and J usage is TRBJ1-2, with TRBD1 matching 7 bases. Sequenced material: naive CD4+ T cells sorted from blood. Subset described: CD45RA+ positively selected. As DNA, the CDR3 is TGTGCCATCAGTGAGACAGGGGTCCATGGCTACACCTTC. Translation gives CAISETGVHGYTF.